This T cell receptor (beta chain) was recovered during a study of Ad26.COV2.S vaccination and SARS-CoV-2 variants. At the level of the study: Trial arm assignment for the donor was COV1001 Ad26.COV2.S.

With 4 bases removed from V and 0 bases from J, the gap between germline ends came to 13 bases. CDR3 size: 17 residues. Germline-derived CDR1 and CDR2 are KGHSH and LQKENI. As for this clone: Its matching antigen is unknown.

Study-wide findings and caveats: In vaccinated individuals, spike-specific CD8+ and CD4+ T cell responses reportedly displayed substantial breadth. The placebo group had lower spike-specific TCR breadth than the vaccine recipients did.

Clones were read by immunoSEQ multiplex PCR, and TCRdb kept only the in-frame ones, dropping some. The profile shows some 390,000 clones, approximately 89% of them singletons. Treatment given: roughly 18 received Ad26.COV2.S at low or high dose, single or two shots; 5 received placebo; per-sample allocation not given. Sampling occurred on day 63 after the first vaccine or placebo injection. This person who donated was an adult of 18-55 years in Boston. The specimen was peripheral blood, collected in a trial of Ad26.COV2.S vaccine versus placebo. The clonotype originates from a person aged 18-65 years who received the Ad26.COV2.S COVID-19 vaccine or a placebo. The rearrangement joins TRBV18 to TRBJ2-6; D is unresolved. This CDR3 reads CASSHSGLGSGANVLTF. The CDR3, as DNA: TGTGCCAGCTCACACTCCGGGTTAGGCTCTGGGGCCAACGTCCTGACTTTC.